This entry features one T cell receptor (beta chain) sequence. What it binds is unknown. The data derive from a study of CD8+CD57+ T cells in acquired aplastic anemia. CDR3 and TCR beta VDJ profiling relied on genomic DNA as the template. TCRdb used MiXCR to reprocess the reads, holding one entry per CDR3 protein. The data contain 150,000 to 200,000 distinct CDR3 sequences, roughly 43% of them singletons. Before being chosen for sequencing, patients had shown CD8+CD57+ cell expansion by flow cytometry. Therapy had not been given to patients before blood sampling. Findings of the study overall: It was found that some 31 CD8+ CDR3 sequences were shared between patients and controls. No significant patient-versus-control difference appeared in CD8+ Simpson's diversity.

Sequencing was carried out using sorted CD4+, CD8+, or CD8+CD57+ T cells (not recorded which) from PBMCs. This TCR derives from a human donor with aplastic anemia.

Here the CDR3 reads CASRNTYVGELFF. The CDR3 coding sequence is TGTGCCAGTCGAAACACCTATGTGGGGGAGCTGTTTTTT. This chain joins TRBV10-3 and TRBJ2-2; unclear D gene. Germline CDR1 reads ENHRY; CDR2 reads SYGVKD. With 10 bases removed from V and 8 bases from J, the gap between germline ends came to 17 bases. CDR3 length: 13 residues.